The entry below describes one TCR beta chain. Trimming cost V 5 bases and J 0 bases, with 7 bases left between them. The germline V gene has CDR1 KGHDR and CDR2 SFDVKD. The CDR3 runs 14 residues. This specimen belongs to a study of blood T cell repertoires in COVID-19. Turning to the study itself: Researchers got acute and convalescent COVID-19 samples from the United States, Italy and Spain. From T cells, B-cell-depleted T cells, or PBMCs came the material, which was cDNA or gDNA.

Only in-frame clones appear in the TCRdb table, and some are missing; sequencing was by immunoSEQ multiplex PCR. The sample includes about 120,000 clones, about 80% of them seen just once. Material for sequencing was peripheral blood. V and J are TRBV24-1 and TRBJ1-3; D is unclear. This receptor was identified in a man aged 70-80 years with acute or convalescent COVID-19. CDR3 protein: CATSVPSSGNTIYF. In DNA, the CDR3 is TGTGCCACCAGTGTCCCCAGCTCTGGAAACACCATATATTTT.